This T cell receptor beta chain was documented in a study of tumor-infiltrating lymphocytes in primary liver carcinoma. Study in general: Between about 4 and 11 cm across, the tumors were all of stage T1-T3 N0M0. Study observations and caveats: There were only about 7-25% of top clones found in all five tumor regions. Significantly larger top-250-clone fractions were found in tumors than in blood (p = 0.039).

This clonotype was observed once. The antigen remains unidentified. At one of its ends the junction is not consistent with the germline gene, which may arise from a read error. Germline CDR1 and CDR2: SGHAT and FQNNGV. This CDR3 spans 16 amino acids. DNA and RNA were both co-extracted from about 19-30 mg of bulk tissue that had not been sorted. Every tumor was sampled at five separate regions. A primer matching the constant region was used to make TCR beta cDNA from approximately 0.55 ug of total RNA. Construction of TCR beta libraries relied on three successive nested multiplex PCR rounds employing slightly modified ARM-PCR. PCR rounds one and two used TRBV1-TRBV30 forward primers with a C-beta reverse primer for approximately 11 cycles each. TCRdb used MiXCR to reprocess the multiplex PCR reads, holding one entry per CDR3 protein. The sample has approximately 110,000 distinct CDR3 sequences, around 62% seen once.

The chain is built from TRBV11-2 and TRBJ1-6; D uncertain. This clonotype originated in a woman aged 60-75 years with primary liver carcinoma and hepatitis B virus infection. Sample: liver tumor tissue from sampling region 1. Subset here: tumor region T1, superior pole. The CDR3 sequence is CASSLVRWTKDSPHHF. The CDR3 DNA reads as TGTGCCAGCAGCTTAGTTCGCTGGACTAAAGATTCACCCCACCACTTT.